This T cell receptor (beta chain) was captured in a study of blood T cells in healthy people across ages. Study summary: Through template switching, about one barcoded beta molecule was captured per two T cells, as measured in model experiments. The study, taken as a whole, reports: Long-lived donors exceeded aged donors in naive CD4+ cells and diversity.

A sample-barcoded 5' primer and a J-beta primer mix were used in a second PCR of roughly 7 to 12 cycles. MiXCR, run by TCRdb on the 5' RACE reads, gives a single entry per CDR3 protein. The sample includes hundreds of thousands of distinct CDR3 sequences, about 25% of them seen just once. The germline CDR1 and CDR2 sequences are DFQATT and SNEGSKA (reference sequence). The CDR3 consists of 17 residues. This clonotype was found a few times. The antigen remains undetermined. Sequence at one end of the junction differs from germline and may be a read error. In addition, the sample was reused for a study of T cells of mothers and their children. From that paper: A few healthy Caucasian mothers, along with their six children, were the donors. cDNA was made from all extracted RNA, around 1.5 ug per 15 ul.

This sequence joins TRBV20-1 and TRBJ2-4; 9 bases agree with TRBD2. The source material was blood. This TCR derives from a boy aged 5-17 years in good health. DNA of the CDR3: TGCAGTGCTAGAGCAGCCGAGCGGGAGGATAACAAAAACATTCTGTACTTC. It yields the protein CSARAAEREDNKNILYF.